This T cell receptor beta chain was sequenced during a study of lymphopenia after photon versus proton radiotherapy. The study's findings and limits: Better survival with proton therapy was suggested as possible, not demonstrated.

In regard to this clone: No antigen is known for it.

The CDR3 is 16 residues long. Germline V gene data show CDR1 as KGHSH and CDR2 as LQKENI. Unmatched junction bases numbered 7, after V lost 5 bases and J lost 0 bases. Clones were read by immunoSEQ multiplex PCR, and TCRdb kept only the in-frame ones, dropping some. The data show 160,000 or so clones, about 88% seen once. The sequence derives from a man aged 45-65 years with gastric cancer. Sample: peripheral blood, taken from a patient treated with photon-based radiotherapy. V is TRBV18 and J is TRBJ1-3; 7 bases fit TRBD1. The CDR3 here is CASSAGQIYSGNTIYF. For the CDR3, the DNA is TGTGCCAGCTCAGCGGGACAGATATACTCTGGAAACACCATATATTTT.